One sample yielded the 27 T cell receptor beta chains listed below, sequenced in a study of shared clonotypes between healthy human individuals. The repertoire was sequenced with immunoSEQ multiplex PCR; TCRdb's copy has only in-frame clones and lacks some. The table shows roughly 500,000 clones, with more than 95% occurring only once. Input material: naive CD4+ T cells sorted from blood. Subset of the sample: CD45RA+ positively selected. The receptors stem from a woman younger than 45 in good health.

This chain connects TRBV11-2 to TRBJ1-5, with D uncertain. CDR1 and CDR2 from the germline V gene are SGHAT and FQNNGV. The length of the CDR3 is 13 residues. Trimming removed 5 bases from V and 9 bases from J, with 14 bases in between. DNA of the CDR3: TGTGCCAGCAGCGAGACTAGGACGGGGCCCCAGCATTTT. Translated: CASSETRTGPQHF.

The chain joins TRBV2 to TRBJ2-6; D perhaps matches TRBD2 (6 bases). CDR1 and CDR2 from the germline V gene are SNHLY and FYNNEI. The CDR3 consists of 15 residues. Trimming cost V 3 bases and J 2 bases, with 8 bases left between them. CDR3 region: CASSDGGAGANVLTF. The CDR3 DNA reads TGTGCCAGCAGTGACGGGGGTGCTGGGGCCAACGTCCTGACTTTC.

CDR3 residues: CAISEGRDLAKNIQYF. For the CDR3, the DNA is TGTGCCATCAGTGAAGGGCGGGACCTAGCCAAAAACATTCAGTACTTC. The rearrangement links TRBV10-3 to TRBJ2-4; TRBD2 might be the D (6 bases). From germline, CDR1 is ENHRY and CDR2 SYGVKD. There are 16 residues in the CDR3. Trimming shortened V by 3 bases and J by 0 bases, and 12 bases separated the two germline ends.

The chain is built from TRBV5-1 and TRBJ2-5, with 13 bases identical to TRBD2. CDR1 and CDR2 (germline): SGHRS, YFSETQ. J lost 5 bases, V lost 4 bases, and 11 bases had no gene match. CDR3 length: 17 amino acids. CDR3 loop: CASSLEPGLAGLETQYF. The CDR3 region has the DNA TGCGCCAGCAGCCTAGAGCCGGGACTAGCGGGATTGGAGACCCAGTACTTC.

Only one count was recorded for this clone. The chain couples TRBV2 to TRBJ2-1; a possible D gene is TRBD1 (5 bases). Per the germline V gene, CDR1 is SNHLY and CDR2 is FYNNEI. Trimming took off 7 bases at V and 1 base at J, with 8 bases between the two ends. This CDR3 contains 13 residues. The CDR3 is CASTPGSYNEQFF. The CDR3 DNA follows: TGTGCCAGCACCCCAGGGTCCTACAATGAGCAGTTCTTC.

The chain employs TRBV29-1 and TRBJ2-5; 7 bases agree with TRBD1. The better agreement between TRBJ2-7 and the DNA end casts doubt on the J call. Germline V lookup: CDR1 SQVTM, CDR2 ANQGSEA. This CDR3 spans 12 amino acids. The CDR3 DNA reads as TGCAGCGTTGGACAGGGCGCCTACGAGCAGTACTTC. Protein product: CSVGQGAYEQYF.

The genes are TRBV5-4 and TRBJ2-3; no clear D. Germline CDR1 and CDR2: SGHNT and YYREEE (reference sequence). The length of the CDR3 is 13 residues. V was clipped by 4 bases and J by 3 bases, with 9 bases between them. The CDR3 DNA follows: TGTGCCAGCAGCAACCGTTCGACAGATACGCAGTATTTT. Encoded protein: CASSNRSTDTQYF.

The chain combines TRBV29-1 with TRBJ1-2; 8 nucleotides line up with TRBD1. The germline gives CDR1 SQVTM, CDR2 ANQGSEA. The J segment lost 7 bases and the V segment lost 7 bases, leaving 14 bases of the junction unmatched. This CDR3 has 14 residues. The CDR3 nucleotides are TGCAGCGGAGGAGACAGGGGCAACGGGTTTGGCTACACCTTC. It encodes CSGGDRGNGFGYTF.

The chain couples TRBV7-9 to TRBJ2-2; a weak D match, TRBD1 (5 bases). V was trimmed by 1 base and J by 2 bases, leaving 14 bases between them. The V gene's germline CDR1 is SEHNR and CDR2 FQNEAQ (reference sequence). The CDR3 sequence is 17 residues long. The CDR3 reads CASSLDRFHRNTGELFF. The CDR3 nucleotides read TGTGCCAGCAGCTTAGACAGGTTTCACCGAAACACCGGGGAGCTGTTTTTT.

This chain joins TRBV5-1 and TRBJ2-3; possibly TRBD1 or TRBD2 for D (5 bases each). The CDR3 spans 14 residues. Germline V gene lookup returns CDR1 SGHRS and CDR2 YFSETQ. The V end lost 3 bases, the J end lost 3 bases, and 11 bases lay between the germline ends. CDR3 DNA: TGCGCCAGCAGCTGGGACCCGAGGACAGATACGCAGTATTTT. Translating it yields CASSWDPRTDTQYF.

The V and J genes are TRBV6-5 and TRBJ1-1; D is ambiguous. The CDR3 extends over 13 amino acids. Trimming removed 3 bases from V and 7 bases from J, with 12 bases in between. Germline V gene lookup returns CDR1 MNHEY and CDR2 SVGAGI. CDR3 residues: CASSYLRSHEAFF. The CDR3 bases are TGTGCCAGCAGTTATCTCCGGAGTCATGAAGCTTTCTTT.

The V call is TRBV6-6, the J call TRBJ1-1; D is ambiguous. Trimming took 0 bases from V and 6 from J, leaving 14 bases between them. CDR1 is MNHNY, CDR2 SVGAGI, per germline (reference sequence). The CDR3 has 15 amino acids. CDR3 sequence reads: CASSYSTPYRAEAFF. For the CDR3, the DNA is TGTGCCAGCAGTTACTCGACACCGTACCGGGCTGAAGCTTTCTTT.

V and J are TRBV27 and TRBJ2-2, with D possibly called TRBD1 or TRBD2 (6 bases each). CDR3 length: 14 residues. Per germline, CDR1 MNHEY and CDR2 SMNVEV (reference sequence). Trimming took 7 bases from V and 3 from J, leaving 12 bases between them. In DNA form, the CDR3 reads TGTGCCAGCAATCCGGGGGCCCACACCGGGGAGCTGTTTTTT. Protein product: CASNPGAHTGELFF.

The J gene is TRBJ1-2, the V gene TRBV9; no reliable D call. The germline V and J ends were trimmed by 5 bases and 4 bases, with 6 bases remaining between them. The germline CDR1 and CDR2 sequences are SGDLS and YYNGEE. The CDR3 runs 11 residues. CDR3 region: CASSQAYGYTF. The CDR3 DNA is TGTGCCAGCAGTCAGGCCTATGGCTACACCTTC.

The V and J genes are TRBV5-4 and TRBJ2-3; D tentatively fits TRBD1 or TRBD2 (5 bases each). Germline V gene data show CDR1 as SGHNT and CDR2 as YYREEE (reference sequence). Deletions cut 5 bases from V and 6 bases from J, with 13 bases between. The CDR3 covers 13 residues. CDR3 DNA sequence: TGTGCCAGCAGAGGGACCCCTGGGGATACGCAGTATTTT. Amino acid sequence: CASRGTPGDTQYF.

The rearrangement joins TRBV5-4 to TRBJ2-7, with TRBD2 identical over 10 bases. Germline CDR1 is SGHNT and CDR2 is YYREEE (reference sequence). The V and J ends lost 4 bases and 4 bases, in that order; junction bases with no gene match: 14. The CDR3 is 17 residues long. In nucleotides, the CDR3 is TGTGCCAGCAGCGGGGGAGGGTTATCTAGCGGGAGTTACGAGCAGTACTTC. Translation gives CASSGGGLSSGSYEQYF.

Here the CDR3 reads CASSLLGRHSYEQYF. The CDR3 DNA follows: TGTGCCAGCAGCCTGTTAGGCAGGCACTCCTACGAGCAGTACTTC. This rearrangement joins TRBV13 to TRBJ2-5; D gene unclear. The J call may be wrong; the DNA end is better matched by TRBJ2-7. The germline V gene has CDR1 PRHDT and CDR2 FYEKMQ (reference sequence). The CDR3 loop spans 15 amino acids.

About this clone itself: The sample holds other DNA sequences that translate to the same CDR3. This chain links TRBV9 with TRBJ1-1; D gene uncertain. This CDR3 is built from 14 residues. Trimming stripped 2 bases from V and 0 bases from J, with 8 bases between. Germline values: CDR1 SGDLS, CDR2 YYNGEE. CDR3 in DNA: TGTGCCAGCAGCGTCGGAGGTGTGAACACTGAAGCTTTCTTT. Translation: CASSVGGVNTEAFF.

The chain employs TRBV10-3 and TRBJ2-1, with no clear D. Per germline, CDR1 ENHRY and CDR2 SYGVKD. V dropped 2 bases and J dropped 6 bases, with 14 bases sitting between them. The length of the CDR3 is 15 residues. CDR3 residues: CAISEARVTGNEQFF. For the CDR3, the DNA is TGTGCCATCAGTGAGGCTAGGGTCACTGGCAATGAGCAGTTCTTC.

This sequence joins TRBV6-1 and TRBJ2-3; D remains ambiguous. V was cut by 5 bases and J by 3 bases, with 15 bases left in between. From germline, CDR1 is MNHNS and CDR2 SASEGT. The CDR3 runs 15 residues. CDR3 sequence reads: CASSCGQTITDTQYF. In DNA form, the CDR3 reads TGTGCCAGCAGTTGCGGCCAGACGATTACAGATACGCAGTATTTT.

V and J are TRBV19 and TRBJ2-3, with D perhaps TRBD2 (5 bases). The CDR3 is 16 residues long. V lost 6 bases and J lost 2, with 18 bases in between. CDR1 is LNHDA and CDR2 is SQIVND in the germline V gene (reference sequence). The chain's CDR3 is CASSFTSIPITDTQYF. CDR3 bases: TGTGCCAGTAGCTTCACTAGTATCCCCATCACAGATACGCAGTATTTT. Using reference TRBV19 and TRBJ2-3 for the parts outside the CDR3, the full variable domain is DGGITQSPKYLFRKEGQNVTLSCEQNLNHDAMYWYRQDPGQGLRLIYYSQIVNDFQKGDIAEGYSVSREKKESFPLTVTSAQKNPTAFYLCASSFTSIPITDTQYFGPGTRLTVL.

The chain carries TRBV28 and TRBJ2-7; tentative D call: TRBD2 (5 bases). The CDR3 contains 14 residues. CDR1 and CDR2 (germline): MDHEN, SYDVKM. Trimming took off 3 bases at V and 0 bases at J, with 9 bases between the two ends. CDR3 loop: CASSFSRGSYEQYF. The CDR3 region has the DNA TGTGCCAGCAGTTTTTCACGGGGCTCCTACGAGCAGTACTTC.

The rearrangement uses TRBV2 and TRBJ2-5; D gene uncertain. The germline gives CDR1 SNHLY, CDR2 FYNNEI. This CDR3 is 12 amino acids long. V dropped 6 bases and J dropped 5 bases, with 10 bases sitting between them. This chain's CDR3 is CASRFTAETQYF. The CDR3, as DNA: TGTGCCAGCAGGTTCACCGCGGAGACCCAGTACTTC.

The chain combines TRBV10-3 with TRBJ2-5, with TRBD2 matching 9 bases. The DNA end is more similar to TRBJ2-7, so the J call may be wrong. Germline CDR1 ENHRY, CDR2 SYGVKD. This CDR3 has 17 amino acids. The CDR3 loop is CAISPRGGLAPSYEQYF. The CDR3 coding sequence is TGTGCCATCAGTCCGAGGGGAGGACTAGCGCCCTCCTACGAGCAGTACTTC.

V and J are TRBV10-1 and TRBJ1-2, with TRBD1 as a possible D gene (5 bases). Trimming removed 3 bases from V and 4 bases from J, with 9 bases in between. CDR1 and CDR2 from the germline V gene are WNHNN and SYGVQD (reference sequence). The CDR3 extends over 13 amino acids. CDR3 sequence reads: CASSDGGGYGYTF. The CDR3 DNA reads as TGCGCCAGCAGTGACGGGGGAGGCTATGGCTACACCTTC.

Turning to this clone: In this CDR3 the conserved last residue, phenylalanine or tryptophan, is missing, so a read error is likely. The V gene is TRBV27, the J gene TRBJ2-7, with 12 bases identical to TRBD2. Trimming removed 0 bases from V and 1 base from J; junction bases left unmatched: 4. CDR3 length equals 17 residues. Germline loops: CDR1 MNHEY, CDR2 SMNVEV (reference sequence). CDR3 sequence: CASSLSYGLAGSYEQYL. The CDR3 region has the DNA TGTGCCAGCAGTTTATCCTACGGACTAGCGGGATCCTACGAGCAGTACCTC.

The V call is TRBV7-9, the J call TRBJ2-2, with a possible D match to TRBD1 (6 bases). Germline V gene lookup returns CDR1 SEHNR and CDR2 FQNEAQ (reference sequence). The CDR3 contains 17 residues. Trimming pared 5 bases from V and 1 base from J, leaving 17 bases between. CDR3 protein: CASSPLGAAMNTGELFF. CDR3 bases: TGTGCCAGCAGCCCACTGGGGGCGGCCATGAACACCGGGGAGCTGTTTTTT. The variable domain in full, completed from reference TRBV7-9 and TRBJ2-2, reads DTGVSQNPRHKITKRGQNVTFRCDPISEHNRLYWYRQTLGQGPEFLTYFQNEAQLEKSRLLSDRFSAERPKGSFSTLEIQRTEQGDSAMYLCASSPLGAAMNTGELFFGEGSRLTVL.